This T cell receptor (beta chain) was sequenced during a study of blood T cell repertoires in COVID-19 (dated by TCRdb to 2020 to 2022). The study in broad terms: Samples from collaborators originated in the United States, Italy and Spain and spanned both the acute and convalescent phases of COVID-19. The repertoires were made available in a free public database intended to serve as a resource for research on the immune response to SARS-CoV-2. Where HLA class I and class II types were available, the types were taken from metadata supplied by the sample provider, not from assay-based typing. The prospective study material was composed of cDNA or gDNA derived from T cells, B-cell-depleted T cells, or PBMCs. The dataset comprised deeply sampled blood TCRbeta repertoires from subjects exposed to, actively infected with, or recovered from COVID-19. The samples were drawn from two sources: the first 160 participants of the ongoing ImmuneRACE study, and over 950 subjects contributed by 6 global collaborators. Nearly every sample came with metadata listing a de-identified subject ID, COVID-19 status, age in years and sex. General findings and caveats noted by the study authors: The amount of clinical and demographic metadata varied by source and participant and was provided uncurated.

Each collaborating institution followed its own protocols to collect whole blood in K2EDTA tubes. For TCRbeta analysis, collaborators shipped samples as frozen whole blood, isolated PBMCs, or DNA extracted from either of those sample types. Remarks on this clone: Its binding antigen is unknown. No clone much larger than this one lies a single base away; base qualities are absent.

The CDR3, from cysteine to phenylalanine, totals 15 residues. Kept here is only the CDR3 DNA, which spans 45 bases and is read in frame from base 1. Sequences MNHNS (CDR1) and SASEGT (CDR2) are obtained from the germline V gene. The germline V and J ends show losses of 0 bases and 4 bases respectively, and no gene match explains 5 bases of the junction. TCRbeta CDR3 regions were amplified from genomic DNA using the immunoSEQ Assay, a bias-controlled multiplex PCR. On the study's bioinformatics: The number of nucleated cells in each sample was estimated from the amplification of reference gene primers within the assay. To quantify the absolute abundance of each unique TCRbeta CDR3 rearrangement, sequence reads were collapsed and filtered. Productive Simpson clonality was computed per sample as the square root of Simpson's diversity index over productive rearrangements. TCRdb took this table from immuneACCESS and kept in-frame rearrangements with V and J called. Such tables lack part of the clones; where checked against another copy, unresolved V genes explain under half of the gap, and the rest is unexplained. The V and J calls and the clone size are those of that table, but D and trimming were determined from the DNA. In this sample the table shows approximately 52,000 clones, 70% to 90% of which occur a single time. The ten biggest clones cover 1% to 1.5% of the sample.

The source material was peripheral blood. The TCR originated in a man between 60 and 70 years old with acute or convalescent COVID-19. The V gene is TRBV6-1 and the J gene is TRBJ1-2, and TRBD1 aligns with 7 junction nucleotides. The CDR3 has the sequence CASSEAQTGTYGYTF. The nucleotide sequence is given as TGTGCCAGCAGTGAAGCGCAGACAGGGACCTATGGCTACACCTTC.